The sequence of this T cell receptor beta chain was determined in a study of shared T cell receptors in the human thymus. Using immunoSEQ multiplex PCR, the repertoire was profiled, and TCRdb retains in-frame clones only, with some absent. The sample shows some 700,000 clones, around 85% of them seen only once. The data also belong to a second study, concerning human thymus T cells. This second study says: Highly overlapping thymic repertoires in unrelated individuals were reported by related research.

This clonotype was sampled from a girl under three years old with a congenital heart defect. The sequenced sample consisted of thymocytes.

In nucleotides, the CDR3 is TGTGCCAGCAGTCTGGGAGGGGATAGCAATCAGCCCCAGCATTTT. Amino acids: CASSLGGDSNQPQHF. The chain links TRBV6-1 to TRBJ1-5, with D maybe TRBD1 (5 bases). Germline V CDR1 and CDR2: MNHNS, SASEGT. V was clipped by 5 bases and J by 0 bases, with 11 bases between them. This CDR3 is built from 15 residues.